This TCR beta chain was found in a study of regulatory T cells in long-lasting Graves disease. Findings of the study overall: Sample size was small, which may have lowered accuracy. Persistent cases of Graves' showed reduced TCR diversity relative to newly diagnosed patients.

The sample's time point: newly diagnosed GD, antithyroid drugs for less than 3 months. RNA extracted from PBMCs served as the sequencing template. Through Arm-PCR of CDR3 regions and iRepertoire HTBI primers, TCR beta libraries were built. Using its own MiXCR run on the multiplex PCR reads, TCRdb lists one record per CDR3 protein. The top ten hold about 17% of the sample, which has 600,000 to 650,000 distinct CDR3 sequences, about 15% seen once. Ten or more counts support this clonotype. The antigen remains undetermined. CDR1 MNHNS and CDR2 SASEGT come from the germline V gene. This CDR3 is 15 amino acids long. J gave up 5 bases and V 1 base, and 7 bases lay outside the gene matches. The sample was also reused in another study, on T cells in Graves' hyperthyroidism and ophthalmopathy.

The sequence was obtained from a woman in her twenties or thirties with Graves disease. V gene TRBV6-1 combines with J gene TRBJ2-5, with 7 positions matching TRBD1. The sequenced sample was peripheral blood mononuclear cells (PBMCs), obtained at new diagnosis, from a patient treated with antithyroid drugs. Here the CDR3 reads CASSEVRGLGETQYF. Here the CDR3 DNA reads TGTGCCAGCAGTGAAGTCAGGGGGTTGGGCGAGACCCAGTACTTC.